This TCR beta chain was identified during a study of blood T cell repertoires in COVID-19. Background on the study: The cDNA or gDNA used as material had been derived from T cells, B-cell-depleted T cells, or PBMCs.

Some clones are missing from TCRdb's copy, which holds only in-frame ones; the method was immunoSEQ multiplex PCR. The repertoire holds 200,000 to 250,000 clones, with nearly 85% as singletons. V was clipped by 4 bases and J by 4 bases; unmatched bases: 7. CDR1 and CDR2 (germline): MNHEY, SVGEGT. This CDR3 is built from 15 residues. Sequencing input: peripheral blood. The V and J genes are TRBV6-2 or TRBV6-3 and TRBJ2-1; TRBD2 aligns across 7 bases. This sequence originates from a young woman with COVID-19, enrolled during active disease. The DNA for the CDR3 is TGTGCCAGCAGTTTGCTAGCGGTCTCGTACAATGAGCAGTTCTTC. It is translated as CASSLLAVSYNEQFF.